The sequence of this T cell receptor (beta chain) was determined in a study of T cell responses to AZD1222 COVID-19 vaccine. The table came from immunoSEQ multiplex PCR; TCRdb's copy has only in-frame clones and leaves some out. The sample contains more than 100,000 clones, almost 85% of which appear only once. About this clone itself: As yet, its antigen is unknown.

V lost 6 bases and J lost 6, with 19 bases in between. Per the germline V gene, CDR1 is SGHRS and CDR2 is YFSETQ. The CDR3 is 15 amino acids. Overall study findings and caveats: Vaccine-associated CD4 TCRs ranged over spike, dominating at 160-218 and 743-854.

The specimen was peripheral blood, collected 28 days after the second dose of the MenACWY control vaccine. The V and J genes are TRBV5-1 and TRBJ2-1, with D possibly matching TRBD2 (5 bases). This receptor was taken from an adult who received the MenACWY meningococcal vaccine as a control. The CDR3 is CASTSQTGTGNEQFF. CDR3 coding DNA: TGCGCCAGCACGTCTCAAACGGGAACCGGCAATGAGCAGTTCTTC.